The rows below give T cell receptor beta chains drawn from one sample of a study of blood T cell repertoires in COVID-19. The data were produced by immunoSEQ multiplex PCR, yet TCRdb's version contains in-frame clones alone and is incomplete. In the table there are some 270,000 clones, approximately 89% of which are singletons. Specimen: peripheral blood. These TCRs come from a woman aged 55 to 70 who had recovered from COVID-19. Each CDR3 is given with its conserved first and last residue. Fields, in order: D gene, V gene, clone size, J gene, CDR3 DNA, CDR3 protein. A D gene is named only where the DNA matches it firmly. Size tells how often a clone was seen (once, few, many) or the class of an expanded clone, and some rows leave it out.

D: TRBD1; V: TRBV7-8; size: -; J: TRBJ1-2; DNA: TGTGCCAGCAGCTTAGAAGGAGGGACAGGGTATGGCTACACCTTC; CDR3: CASSLEGGTGYGYTF
D: -; V: TRBV25-1; size: -; J: TRBJ2-7; DNA: TGTGCCAGCAGAGCATTAGGGGGGGACTACGAGCAGTACTTC; CDR3: CASRALGGDYEQYF
D: -; V: TRBV3-1/TRBV3-2; size: -; J: TRBJ2-3; DNA: TGTGCCAGCAGCCCCGCCCACTACGGAGATACGCAGTATTTT; CDR3: CASSPAHYGDTQYF
D: TRBD1; V: TRBV6-5; size: -; J: TRBJ1-2; DNA: TGTGCCAGCAGTTACTCCGCGGACAGGGCACCGCGGGGCTACACCTTC; CDR3: CASSYSADRAPRGYTF
D: -; V: TRBV27; size: -; J: TRBJ1-1; DNA: TGTGCCAGCCGCCGCGGCAGGGTGAACACTGAAGCTTTCTTT; CDR3: CASRRGRVNTEAFF
D: -; V: TRBV11-3; size: -; J: TRBJ2-1; DNA: TGTGCCAGCAGCTTTGGGGGGATCAATGAGCAGTTCTTC; CDR3: CASSFGGINEQFF
D: TRBD1; V: TRBV29-1; size: -; J: TRBJ2-5; DNA: TGCAGCGTCCGGGGACAGGGAGGAGAGACCCAGTACTTC; CDR3: CSVRGQGGETQYF
D: -; V: TRBV27; size: -; J: TRBJ2-7; DNA: TGTGCCAGCAGTTGGAAGGGGTACGAGCAGTACTTC; CDR3: CASSWKGYEQYF
D: TRBD1; V: TRBV27; size: -; J: TRBJ1-6; DNA: TGTGCCAGCAGTTCCCGACAGGGGGTTTCACCCCTCCACTTT; CDR3: CASSSRQGVSPLHF
D: -; V: TRBV27; size: -; J: TRBJ2-2; DNA: TGTGCCAGCAGCTCACCGGGAGATTTCTACACCGGGGAGCTGTTTTTT; CDR3: CASSSPGDFYTGELFF
D: TRBD1; V: TRBV19; size: -; J: TRBJ1-2; DNA: TGTGCCAGTAAGGACAGGGGACGCCCGAGCTATGGCTACACCTTC; CDR3: CASKDRGRPSYGYTF
D: -; V: TRBV28; size: -; J: TRBJ1-5; DNA: TGTGCCAGCAGTTCTCCCGGCGGGCCCAATCAGCCCCAGCATTTT; CDR3: CASSSPGGPNQPQHF
D: -; V: TRBV7-7; size: -; J: TRBJ2-6; DNA: TGTGCTAGCAGTCCCGCCCCCTGGCAGGATATCTCTGGGGCCAACGTCCTGACTTTC; CDR3: CASSPAPWQDISGANVLTF
D: -; V: TRBV7-3; size: -; J: TRBJ1-6; DNA: TGTGCCAGCAGCTTAAACGCCGGGGGAGGTGGTTCACCCCTCCACTTT; CDR3: CASSLNAGGGGSPLHF
D: TRBD1; V: TRBV7-9; size: -; J: TRBJ1-2; DNA: TGTGCCAGCAGCCCCGAAGGAGGGGGCGCTTACTATGGCTACACCTTC; CDR3: CASSPEGGGAYYGYTF
D: -; V: TRBV28; size: -; J: TRBJ1-2; DNA: TGTGCCAGCAGTTTTGGCGACAGACCGACGAGGGGCTACACCTTC; CDR3: CASSFGDRPTRGYTF
D: -; V: TRBV7-3; size: -; J: TRBJ2-1; DNA: TGTGCCAGCAGTCCGTCTAGAGATGAGCAGTTCTTC; CDR3: CASSPSRDEQFF
D: -; V: TRBV16; size: -; J: TRBJ1-3; DNA: TGTGCCAGCAGCCAGTACGGACTGAACTCTGGAAACACCATATATTTT; CDR3: CASSQYGLNSGNTIYF
D: TRBD1; V: TRBV28; size: -; J: TRBJ2-7; DNA: TGTGCCAGCAGTCTAGCAGGGGGTCCCGAGCAGTACTTC; CDR3: CASSLAGGPEQYF
D: TRBD2; V: TRBV5-1; size: -; J: TRBJ2-3; DNA: TGCGCCAGCAGCGGACTAGCGGGGGCGCCGGTTGGGGCAGATACGCAGTATTTT; CDR3: CASSGLAGAPVGADTQYF
D: TRBD2; V: TRBV28; size: -; J: TRBJ2-3; DNA: TGTGCCAGCAGTTCGAGGCTAGCGGGGGGTGGGGATACGCAGTATTTT; CDR3: CASSSRLAGGGDTQYF
D: -; V: TRBV7-7; size: -; J: TRBJ2-5; DNA: TGTGCTAGCAGCTTAGGCGGGGGCCGGCAAGAGACCCAGTACTTC; CDR3: CASSLGGGRQETQYF
D: TRBD1; V: TRBV6-5; size: -; J: TRBJ1-6; DNA: TGTGCCAGCAGTTCAGAGACAGGGCACAATTCACCCCTCCACTTT; CDR3: CASSSETGHNSPLHF
D: -; V: TRBV3-1/TRBV3-2; size: -; J: TRBJ2-7; DNA: TGTGCCAGCAGCCAAGAGGCCCCCACCGAGCAGTACTTC; CDR3: CASSQEAPTEQYF
D: TRBD1; V: TRBV29-1; size: -; J: TRBJ1-3; DNA: TGCAGCTATCTACAGGGGGATGGAAACACCATATATTTT; CDR3: CSYLQGDGNTIYF
D: TRBD2; V: TRBV9; size: -; J: TRBJ2-7; DNA: TGTGCCAGCAGCGTAGAGCCGCGGGGGGTACGCGAGCAGTACTTC; CDR3: CASSVEPRGVREQYF
D: TRBD2; V: TRBV5-3; size: -; J: TRBJ2-1; DNA: TGTGCCAGAAGCGGGACTAGCGGGGGGTTCGACAATGAGCAGTTCTTC; CDR3: CARSGTSGGFDNEQFF
D: -; V: TRBV6-5; size: -; J: TRBJ2-5; DNA: TGTGCCAGCAGTTACTCGCAGGGCAGGGAGACCCAGTACTTC; CDR3: CASSYSQGRETQYF
D: -; V: TRBV7-8; size: once; J: TRBJ2-1; DNA: TGTGCCAGCAGCTTAGAAGGGGATGCCTACAATGAGCAGTTCTTC; CDR3: CASSLEGDAYNEQFF
D: TRBD2; V: TRBV27; size: -; J: TRBJ2-1; DNA: TGTGCCAGCACTATTGGAGCGGGAGCCTCCTACAATGAGCAGTTCTTC; CDR3: CASTIGAGASYNEQFF
D: TRBD1; V: TRBV6-6; size: -; J: TRBJ2-5; DNA: TGTGCCAGCAGTCGACAGGGTAAAGGAGAGACCCAGTACTTC; CDR3: CASSRQGKGETQYF
D: TRBD1; V: TRBV7-3; size: -; J: TRBJ2-7; DNA: TGTGCCAGCAGCCCGGGGACAGGCTCCTACGAGCAGTACTTC; CDR3: CASSPGTGSYEQYF
D: TRBD1; V: TRBV5-1; size: -; J: TRBJ1-4; DNA: TGCGCCAGCAGCTTGTCAGGGGGCAGATCTAATGAAAAACTGTTTTTT; CDR3: CASSLSGGRSNEKLFF
D: -; V: TRBV27; size: -; J: TRBJ1-1; DNA: TGTGCCAGCAGTGGGCGCAAGGACACTGAAGCTTTCTTT; CDR3: CASSGRKDTEAFF
D: TRBD2; V: TRBV7-9; size: -; J: TRBJ2-1; DNA: TGTGCCAGCAGCTTTGGACTAGCGGGGGGCCCAAAGCAGTTCTTC; CDR3: CASSFGLAGGPKQFF
D: -; V: TRBV28; size: -; J: TRBJ1-6; DNA: TGTGCCAGCAGTTTATGGGGCTCACATAATTCACCCCTCCACTTT; CDR3: CASSLWGSHNSPLHF
D: TRBD1; V: TRBV10-3; size: few; J: TRBJ1-4; DNA: TGTGCCATCAGTGAGGGGACAGCTAATGAAAAACTGTTTTTT; CDR3: CAISEGTANEKLFF